This TCR beta chain was obtained from a study of CD8 T cell repertoires and HIV-1 epitope variants. Across the whole study: Twenty-five autologous and known Gag and Nef epitope variant peptides each stimulated T cells separately. Epitopes were three Gag families plus Nef HW9 and YT9.

Sequencing of TCR beta CDR3 used immunoSEQ survey depth. TCRdb's copy holds only in-frame clones and misses some; the assay was immunoSEQ multiplex PCR. The sample lists roughly 7,000 clones, roughly two thirds occurring once. To note about this clone: Its antigen is not known.

V lost 6 bases, J lost 5 bases, and 10 bases stayed unmatched. Germline assignment: CDR1 MNHEY and CDR2 SMNVEV (reference sequence). The CDR3 contains 14 residues. This chain joins TRBV27 and TRBJ2-7; 7 nucleotides agree with TRBD2. The material sequenced was cultured CD8+ T cells derived from PBMCs. The TCR sequence derives from a male donor with HIV. CDR3 bases: TGTGCCAGCAGAGAGACTAGCCCTGGGGACGAGCAGTACTTC. Its translation is CASRETSPGDEQYF.